The 13 T cell receptor beta chains below come from one sample, sequenced in a study of blood T cell repertoires in COVID-19. The repertoire was sequenced with immunoSEQ multiplex PCR; TCRdb's copy has only in-frame clones and lacks some. In the table there are some 200,000 clones, 76% of which are singletons. The sample was peripheral blood. The source is a woman in her fifties or sixties with active or convalescent COVID-19.

V is TRBV9 and J is TRBJ1-2; D may be TRBD1 (6 bases). Germline values: CDR1 SGDLS, CDR2 YYNGEE. The germline V and J ends were trimmed by 4 bases and 8 bases, with 21 bases remaining between them. The CDR3 length is 15 residues. In nucleotides, the CDR3 is TGTGCCAGCAGCCCGACCGGGACAACGGACCAAGGCTACACCTTC. Amino acids: CASSPTGTTDQGYTF.

The chain uses TRBV15 and TRBJ2-4; 7 bases agree with TRBD2. The CDR3 loop spans 15 amino acids. The germline V gene encodes CDR1 LNHNV and CDR2 YYDKDF (reference sequence). After removal of 4 bases from V and 4 bases from J, the junction contained 7 bases not matched to a gene. The CDR3 region is CATSTLAEAKNIQYF. DNA for the CDR3: TGTGCCACCAGCACCCTAGCGGAGGCTAAAAACATTCAGTACTTC.

The chain recombines TRBV9 with TRBJ2-7; D not certain. The V end lost 0 bases, the J end lost 1 base, and 8 bases lay between the germline ends. The CDR3 totals 14 residues. From germline, CDR1 is SGDLS and CDR2 YYNGEE. The CDR3 sequence: CASSVDLRSYEQYF. In DNA, the CDR3 is TGTGCCAGCAGCGTAGATCTGAGATCCTACGAGCAGTACTTC.

This chain connects TRBV18 to TRBJ1-6; D remains unclear. With 0 bases removed from V and 11 bases from J, the gap between germline ends came to 8 bases. There are 13 residues in the CDR3. Germline CDR1 reads KGHSH; CDR2 reads LQKENI. The CDR3 is CASSPPGGAPLHF. The CDR3 DNA is TGTGCCAGCTCACCACCTGGAGGAGCACCCCTCCACTTT. Looking up the rest from reference TRBV18 and TRBJ1-6 gives the full variable domain: NAGVMQNPRHLVRRRGQEARLRCSPMKGHSHVYWYRQLPEEGLKFMVYLQKENIIDESGMPKERFSAEFPKEGPSILRIQQVVRGDSAAYFCASSPPGGAPLHFGNGTRLTVT.

This chain connects TRBV28 to TRBJ1-5; D call uncertain. This CDR3 has 13 residues. Per the germline V gene, CDR1 is MDHEN and CDR2 is SYDVKM. Trimming took off 4 bases at V and 4 bases at J, with 8 bases between the two ends. The CDR3 DNA reads TGTGCCAGCAGTTCGTCTCGGAATCAGCCCCAGCATTTT. Translating it yields CASSSSRNQPQHF. The full variable domain, with the rest looked up from reference TRBV28 and TRBJ1-5, is DVKVTQSSRYLVKRTGEKVFLECVQDMDHENMFWYRQDPGLGLRLIYFSYDVKMKEKGDIPEGYSVSREKKERFSLILESASTNQTSMYLCASSSSRNQPQHFGDGTRLSIL.

This clone was counted only a few times. V gene TRBV6-2 or TRBV6-3 combines with J gene TRBJ2-1, with TRBD2 as a possible D gene (6 bases). The CDR3 covers 14 residues. V was trimmed by 6 bases and J by 10 bases, leaving 19 bases between them. Germline V gene lookup returns CDR1 MNHEY and CDR2 SVGEGT. In DNA form, the CDR3 reads TGTGCCAGCAGCCGAGATAGCGGTCTGGGGGAGCAGTTCTTC. As protein: CASSRDSGLGEQFF.

The gene calls are TRBV7-9 and TRBJ2-7; TRBD1 matches 8 bases. The trim removed 5 bases at V and 4 bases at J, leaving 7 bases unmatched. This CDR3 has 14 amino acids. Germline V gene sequence: CDR1 SEHNR, CDR2 FQNEAQ (reference sequence). DNA of the CDR3: TGTGCCAGCAGCCCCGGGACAGGATGGTACGAGCAGTACTTC. Translation gives CASSPGTGWYEQYF.

In this sample, this clone turned up a few times. V gene TRBV7-9 combines with J gene TRBJ1-2, with TRBD1 identical over 7 bases. Germline CDR1 is SEHNR and CDR2 is FQNEAQ (reference sequence). This CDR3 region has 13 residues. Trimming took 2 bases from V and 8 from J; bases not matched to a gene: 5. This chain's CDR3 is CASSLRQGLGYTF. The DNA for the CDR3 is TGTGCCAGCAGCTTACGACAGGGATTAGGCTACACCTTC.

V gene TRBV7-9 combines with J gene TRBJ1-4; D may be TRBD1 (6 bases). The CDR3 is 15 residues long. From germline, CDR1 is SEHNR and CDR2 FQNEAQ (reference sequence). V lost 0 bases and J lost 8, with 13 bases in between. In nucleotides, the CDR3 is TGTGCCAGCAGCTTAGCCTCACAGGGACGAGAAAAACTGTTTTTT. Residues: CASSLASQGREKLFF.

The chain joins TRBV10-1 to TRBJ2-3; 9 positions agree with TRBD2. The germline V gene has CDR1 WNHNN and CDR2 SYGVQD (reference sequence). V was pared by 9 bases and J by 3 bases, with 4 bases of the junction left unmatched. CDR3 size: 13 residues. CDR3 protein: CARQGLATDTQYF. The CDR3 DNA follows: TGCGCCAGGCAGGGACTAGCAACAGATACGCAGTATTTT.

This rearrangement joins TRBV6-5 to TRBJ2-2; 7 nucleotides align to TRBD2. CDR1 MNHEY and CDR2 SVGAGI come from the germline V gene. The length of the CDR3 is 15 residues. V lost 7 bases, J lost 4 bases, and 9 bases stayed unmatched. The CDR3 here is CASTHGPGGTGELFF. The DNA for the CDR3 is TGTGCCAGCACCCACGGGCCGGGGGGCACCGGGGAGCTGTTTTTT.

The V gene is TRBV6-1, the J gene TRBJ1-2; 9 bases match TRBD1. CDR3 length: 13 amino acids. Per the germline V gene, CDR1 is MNHNS and CDR2 is SASEGT. Losses at the gene ends were 7 bases for V and 7 bases for J; bases not matched to a gene: 7. CDR3 nucleotides: TGTGCCAGCAAAGGGACAGGGTTATTTGGCTACACCTTC. Translation: CASKGTGLFGYTF.

The chain recombines TRBV6-5 with TRBJ1-3; perhaps TRBD1 as D (6 bases). This CDR3 region has 16 residues. V was shortened by 2 bases and J by 4 bases, with 15 bases between the two germline ends. Germline lookup yields CDR1 MNHEY and CDR2 SVGAGI. The CDR3 spells CASSYGGRGAGNTIYF. Written as DNA, the CDR3 is TGTGCCAGCAGTTACGGGGGCAGGGGAGCGGGAAACACCATATATTTT.